The clone carrying this TCR beta chain has only a few counts. Primers included in the PCR were 60 Vbeta and 13 Jbeta primers. Per the authors' pipeline: Some 9.9 million of tens of millions of unique TCR beta chains were shared, per a later count. Generated by immunoSEQ multiplex PCR, the TCRdb table keeps only in-frame clones and is missing some. V and J calls plus clone size are reproduced from that table; the DNA served to infer D and trimming. The sample has some 95,000 clones, roughly three quarters seen once. The sample originates from a study of cytomegalovirus exposure and HLA in healthy donors. Across the whole study: Earlier sequencing of 150 million to 200 million T cells yielded nearly 120 million unique TCR beta sequences.

Source material: PBMCs. The receptor was derived from a woman in her 40s in good health and CMV-seronegative.

CDR3 in DNA: TGTGCCAGCAGCTTAACTGGTGCTAATGAAAAACTGTTTTTT. It is translated as CASSLTGANEKLFF. This rearrangement joins TRBV7-9 to TRBJ1-4; no reliable D call. The CDR3 runs 14 residues. Trimming took 2 bases from V and 3 from J, leaving 7 bases between them. CDR1 SEHNR and CDR2 FQNEAQ come from the germline V gene (reference sequence).